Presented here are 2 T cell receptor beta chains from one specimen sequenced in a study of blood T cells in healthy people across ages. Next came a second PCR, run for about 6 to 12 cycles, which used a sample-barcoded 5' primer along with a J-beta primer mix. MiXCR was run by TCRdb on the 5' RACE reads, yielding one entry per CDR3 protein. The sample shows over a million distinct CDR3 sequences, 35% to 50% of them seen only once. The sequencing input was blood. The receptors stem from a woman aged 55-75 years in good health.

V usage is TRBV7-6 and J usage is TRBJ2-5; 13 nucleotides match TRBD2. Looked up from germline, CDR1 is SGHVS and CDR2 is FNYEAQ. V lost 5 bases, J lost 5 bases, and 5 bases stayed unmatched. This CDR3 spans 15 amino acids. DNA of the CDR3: TGTGCCAGCAGCCTGGGACTAGCGGGGTCCGAGACCCAGTACTTC. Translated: CASSLGLAGSETQYF. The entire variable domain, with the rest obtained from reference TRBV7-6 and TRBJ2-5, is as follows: GAGVSQSPRYKVTKRGQDVALRCDPISGHVSLYWYRQALGQGPEFLTYFNYEAQQDKSGLPNDRFSAERPEGSISTLTIQRTEQRDSAMYRCASSLGLAGSETQYFGPGTRLLVL.

CDR3 sequence reads: CASSVEAQVHPTYEQYF. CDR3 sequence (DNA): TGTGCCAGCAGCGTAGAGGCCCAAGTCCATCCCACCTACGAGCAGTACTTC. This chain links TRBV9 with TRBJ2-7; D is uncertain. V lost 0 bases, J lost 2 bases, and 18 bases lay in between. The CDR3 is 17 residues long. Germline V lookup: CDR1 SGDLS, CDR2 YYNGEE.